This T cell receptor beta chain was sequenced in a study of T cell repertoires in cytomegalovirus infection. Study-wide findings and caveats: HLA-C-restricted TCR beta clonotypes specific for CMV led the ex vivo response.

In its sample, this clonotype was seen many times. As yet, its antigen is unknown. From the reads, TCRdb called clonotypes with MiXCR, one entry per CDR3 protein. The sample lists fewer than 550,000 distinct CDR3 sequences; 10% to 12% were seen once. The receptor's source is a human donor in good health (CMV status not recorded). Some clones in this sample may be carry-over from other donors' samples. The sample was PBMCs.

The chain's CDR3 is CASSLKTGRNEQFF. CDR3 in DNA: TGTGCCAGCAGCCTCAAGACAGGGAGGAATGAGCAGTTCTTC. The gene calls are TRBV12-3 or TRBV12-4 and TRBJ2-1; possibly TRBD1 for D (7 bases). V was pared by 6 bases and J by 7 bases, with 16 bases between. CDR3 length: 14 amino acids.